This T cell receptor beta chain was recovered during a study of T cells in Graves' hyperthyroidism and ophthalmopathy. Notes on the study in general: Blood also held most thyroid clonotypes expanded beyond 0.001. By a 13 V-J model, ophthalmopathy was set apart from stable hyperthyroidism.

Reasons for excluding patients were uncontrolled infection, other autoimmune disease, pregnancy or lactation. Isolation of PBMCs was performed on 8.5 to 10 ml fresh peripheral blood. TCR beta CDR3 regions were amplified from RNA transcripts. The HTBI set primed first-round TCR CDR3 RT-PCR. TCRdb re-analysed the multiplex PCR reads in MiXCR, keeping a single row per CDR3 protein. The data show about 270,000 distinct CDR3 sequences, with about 20% seen just once and 50% to 75% held by the top ten. This clonotype has only a few counts. Its target is unknown. At one end the junction does not follow the germline gene, possibly because of a read error. This sequence originates from a man younger than 45 with Graves' ophthalmopathy. The sample was blood.

Here the CDR3 DNA reads TGTGCCAGCAGTCACCGGGACAAACCGTACAATGAGCAGTTCTTC. This sequence encodes CASSHRDKPYNEQFF. The genes are TRBV5-1 and TRBJ2-1, with D perhaps matching TRBD1 (6 bases). The CDR3 is made up of 15 amino acids. Germline V CDR1 and CDR2: SGHRS, YFSETQ.